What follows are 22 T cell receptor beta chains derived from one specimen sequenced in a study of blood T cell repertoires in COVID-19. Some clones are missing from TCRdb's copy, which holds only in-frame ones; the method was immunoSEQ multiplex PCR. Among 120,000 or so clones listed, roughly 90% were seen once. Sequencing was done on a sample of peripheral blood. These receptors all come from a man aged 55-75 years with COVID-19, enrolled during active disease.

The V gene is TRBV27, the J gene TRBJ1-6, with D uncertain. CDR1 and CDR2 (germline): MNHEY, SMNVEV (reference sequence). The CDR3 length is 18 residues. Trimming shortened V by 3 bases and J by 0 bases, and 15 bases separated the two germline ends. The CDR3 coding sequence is TGTGCCAGCAGTTTTGAGGGAAAAGGGTTCTCCTATAATTCACCCCTCCACTTT. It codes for CASSFEGKGFSYNSPLHF.

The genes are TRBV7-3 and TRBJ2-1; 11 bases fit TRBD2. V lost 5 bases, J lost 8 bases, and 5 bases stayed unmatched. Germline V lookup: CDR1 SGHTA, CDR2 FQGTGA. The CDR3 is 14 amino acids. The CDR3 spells CASSTLAGGDEQFF. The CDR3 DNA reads TGTGCCAGCAGCACGCTAGCGGGAGGCGATGAGCAGTTCTTC. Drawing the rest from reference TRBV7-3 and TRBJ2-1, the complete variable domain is GAGVSQTPSNKVTEKGKYVELRCDPISGHTALYWYRQSLGQGPEFLIYFQGTGAADDSGLPNDRFFAVRPEGSVSTLKIQRTERGDSAVYLCASSTLAGGDEQFFGPGTRLTVL.

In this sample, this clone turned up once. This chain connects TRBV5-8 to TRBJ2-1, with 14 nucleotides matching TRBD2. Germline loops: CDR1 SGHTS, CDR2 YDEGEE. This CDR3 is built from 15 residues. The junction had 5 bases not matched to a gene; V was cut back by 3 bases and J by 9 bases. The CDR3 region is CASSSTSGRAGEQFF. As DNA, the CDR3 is TGTGCCAGCAGCTCGACTAGCGGGAGGGCGGGTGAGCAGTTCTTC.

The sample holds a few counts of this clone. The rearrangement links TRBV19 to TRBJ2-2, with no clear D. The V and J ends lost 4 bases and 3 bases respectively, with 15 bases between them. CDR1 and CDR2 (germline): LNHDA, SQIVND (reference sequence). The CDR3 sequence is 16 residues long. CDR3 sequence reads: CASSTMMALDTGELFF. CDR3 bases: TGTGCCAGTAGTACAATGATGGCCCTGGACACCGGGGAGCTGTTTTTT.

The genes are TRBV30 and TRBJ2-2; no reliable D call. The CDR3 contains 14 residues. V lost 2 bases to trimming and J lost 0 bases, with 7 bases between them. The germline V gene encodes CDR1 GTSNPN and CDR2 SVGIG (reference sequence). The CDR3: CAWSFSSNTGELFF. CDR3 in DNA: TGTGCCTGGAGTTTTTCATCGAACACCGGGGAGCTGTTTTTT.

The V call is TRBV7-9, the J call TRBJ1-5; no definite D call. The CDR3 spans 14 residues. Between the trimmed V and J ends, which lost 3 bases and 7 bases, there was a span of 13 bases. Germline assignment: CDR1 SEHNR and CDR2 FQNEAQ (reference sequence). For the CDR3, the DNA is TGTGCCAGCAGCTTGTCGGGTTTTGAGCAGCCCCAGCATTTT. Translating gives CASSLSGFEQPQHF.

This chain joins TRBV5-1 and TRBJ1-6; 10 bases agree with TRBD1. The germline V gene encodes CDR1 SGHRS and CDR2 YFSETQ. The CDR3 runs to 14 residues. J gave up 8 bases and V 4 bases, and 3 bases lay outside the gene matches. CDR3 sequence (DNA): TGCGCCAGCAGCCCGACAGGGGGCTATTCACCCCTCCACTTT. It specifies CASSPTGGYSPLHF.

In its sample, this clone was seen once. CDR3 DNA sequence: TGTGCCAGCAGCTTAGTTAGGGGACAGACCTACGAGCAGTACTTC. Translation gives CASSLVRGQTYEQYF. This chain uses TRBV7-9 with TRBJ2-7; TRBD1 agrees at 7 bases. CDR3 length: 15 residues. V trimming: 1 base; J trimming: 2 bases; junction bases outside the gene matches: 5. CDR1 SEHNR and CDR2 FQNEAQ come from the germline V gene (reference sequence).

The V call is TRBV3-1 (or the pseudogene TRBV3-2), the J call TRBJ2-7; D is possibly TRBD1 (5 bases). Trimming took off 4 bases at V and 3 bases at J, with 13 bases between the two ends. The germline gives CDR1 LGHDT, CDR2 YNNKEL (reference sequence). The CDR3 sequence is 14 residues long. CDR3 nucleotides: TGTGCCAGCAGCCGAGAGACAGCATTCTACGAGCAGTACTTC. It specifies CASSRETAFYEQYF.

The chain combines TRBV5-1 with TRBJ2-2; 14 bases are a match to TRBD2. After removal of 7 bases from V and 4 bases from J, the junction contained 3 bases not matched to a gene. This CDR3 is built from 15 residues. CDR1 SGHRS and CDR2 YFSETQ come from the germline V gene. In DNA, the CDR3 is TGCGCCAGCGGGGGACTAGCGGGAGTCACCGGGGAGCTGTTTTTT. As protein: CASGGLAGVTGELFF.

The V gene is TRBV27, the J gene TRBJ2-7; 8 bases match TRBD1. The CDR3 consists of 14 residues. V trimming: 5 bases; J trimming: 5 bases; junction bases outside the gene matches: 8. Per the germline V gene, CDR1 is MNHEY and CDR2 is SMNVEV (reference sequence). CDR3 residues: CASSRDRHVDEQYF. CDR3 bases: TGTGCCAGCAGTCGGGACAGGCACGTCGACGAGCAGTACTTC.

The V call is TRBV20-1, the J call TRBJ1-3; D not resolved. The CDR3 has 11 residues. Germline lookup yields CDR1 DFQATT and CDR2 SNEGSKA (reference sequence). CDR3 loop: CYEVGGNTIYF. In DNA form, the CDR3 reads TGCTACGAAGTCGGTGGAAACACCATATATTTT.

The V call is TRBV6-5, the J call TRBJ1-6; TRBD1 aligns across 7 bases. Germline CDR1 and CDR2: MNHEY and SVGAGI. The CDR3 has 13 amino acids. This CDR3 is CGAGQTYNSPLHF. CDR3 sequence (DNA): TGTGGTGCGGGACAGACCTATAATTCACCCCTCCACTTT.

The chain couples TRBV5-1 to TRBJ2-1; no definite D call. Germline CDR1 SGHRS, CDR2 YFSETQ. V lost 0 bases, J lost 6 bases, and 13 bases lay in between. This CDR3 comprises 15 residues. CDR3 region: CASSLGVLLSNEQFF. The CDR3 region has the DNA TGCGCCAGCAGCTTGGGAGTTCTCCTTTCCAATGAGCAGTTCTTC.

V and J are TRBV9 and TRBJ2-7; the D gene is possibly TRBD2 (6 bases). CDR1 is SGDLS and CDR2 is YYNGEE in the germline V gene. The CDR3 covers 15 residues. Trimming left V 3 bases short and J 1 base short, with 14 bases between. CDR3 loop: CASSEGSGSSYEQYF. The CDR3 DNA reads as TGTGCCAGCAGCGAGGGTAGCGGATCATCCTACGAGCAGTACTTC.

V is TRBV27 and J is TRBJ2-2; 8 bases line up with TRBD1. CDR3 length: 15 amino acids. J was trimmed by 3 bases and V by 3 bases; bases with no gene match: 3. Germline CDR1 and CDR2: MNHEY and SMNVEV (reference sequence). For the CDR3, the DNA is TGTGCCAGCAGTTTGACAGGGGTTGACACCGGGGAGCTGTTTTTT. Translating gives CASSLTGVDTGELFF.

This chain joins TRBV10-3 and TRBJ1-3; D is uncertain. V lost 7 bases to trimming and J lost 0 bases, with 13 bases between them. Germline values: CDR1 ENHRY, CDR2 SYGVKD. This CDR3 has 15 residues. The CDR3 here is CAINPGLRSGNTIYF. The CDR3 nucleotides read TGTGCCATCAATCCAGGTCTACGCTCTGGAAACACCATATATTTT.

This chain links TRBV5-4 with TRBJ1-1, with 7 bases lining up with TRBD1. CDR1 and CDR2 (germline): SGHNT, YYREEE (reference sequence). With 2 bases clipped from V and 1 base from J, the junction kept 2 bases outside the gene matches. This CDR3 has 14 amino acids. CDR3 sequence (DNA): TGTGCCAGCAGCTTTGACAGGGCGAACACTGAAGCTTTCTTT. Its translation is CASSFDRANTEAFF. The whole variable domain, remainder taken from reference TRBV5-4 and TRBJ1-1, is ETGVTQSPTHLIKTRGQQVTLRCSSQSGHNTVSWYQQALGQGPQFIFQYYREEENGRGNFPPRFSGLQFPNYSSELNVNALELDDSALYLCASSFDRANTEAFFGQGTRLTVV.

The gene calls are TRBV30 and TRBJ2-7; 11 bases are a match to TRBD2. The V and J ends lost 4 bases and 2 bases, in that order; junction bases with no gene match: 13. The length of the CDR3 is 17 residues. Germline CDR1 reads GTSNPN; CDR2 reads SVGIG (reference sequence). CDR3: CAWIPTSTSGGPYEQYF. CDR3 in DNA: TGTGCCTGGATTCCTACTTCTACTAGCGGGGGCCCCTACGAGCAGTACTTC.

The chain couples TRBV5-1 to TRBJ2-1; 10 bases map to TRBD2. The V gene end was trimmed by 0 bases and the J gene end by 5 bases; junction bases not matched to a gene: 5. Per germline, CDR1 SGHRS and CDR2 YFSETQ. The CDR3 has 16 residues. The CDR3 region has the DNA TGCGCCAGCAGCTTGGCTGGGGGACTAGCGAACAATGAGCAGTTCTTC. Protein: CASSLAGGLANNEQFF.

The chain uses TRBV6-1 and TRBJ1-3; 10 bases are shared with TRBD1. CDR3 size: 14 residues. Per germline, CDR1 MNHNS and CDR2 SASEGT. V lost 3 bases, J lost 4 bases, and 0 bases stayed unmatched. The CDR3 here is CASSETGGGNTIYF. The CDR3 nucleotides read TGTGCCAGCAGTGAGACAGGGGGCGGAAACACCATATATTTT.

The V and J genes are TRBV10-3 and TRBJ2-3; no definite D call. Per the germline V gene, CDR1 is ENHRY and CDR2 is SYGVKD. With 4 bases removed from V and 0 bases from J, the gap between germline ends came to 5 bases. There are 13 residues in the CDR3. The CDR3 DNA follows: TGTGCCATCAGTGGAACTAGCACAGATACGCAGTATTTT. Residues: CAISGTSTDTQYF.